The T cell receptor (beta chain) described here comes from a study of T cells after yellow fever vaccination. General observations from the study: One caveat is that FACS-sorted repertoires could contain abundant clonotypes contaminating from the bulk population. At less than 97% for CD4 and approximately 88% for CD8, most primary-vaccination clones showed up again after the booster. Clonotype sharing between CD4 and CD8 compartments was small.

The CDR3 has 15 amino acids. Per germline, CDR1 LGHDT and CDR2 YNNKEL (reference sequence). Each CDR3 protein is one row after TCRdb ran MiXCR on the 5' RACE reads. The table lists a few hundred thousand distinct CDR3 sequences, about 6.9% of them singletons, with 18% in the top ten. With respect to this clonotype: What it binds is unknown. Its ends do not fully match the called genes, so a read error is possible.

Source: PBMCs, taken around 45 days after the first yellow fever vaccination. The sequence was obtained from a man aged 18 to 30 who received the YFV17D yellow fever vaccine. The genes are TRBV3-1 and TRBJ2-5; no definite D call. The CDR3, as DNA: TGTGCCAGCACCCAAGCTGGGTTAGGCCCAGAGACCCAGTACTTC. It translates to CASTQAGLGPETQYF.